The rows below give T cell receptor beta chains drawn from one sample of a study of T cell responses to AZD1222 COVID-19 vaccine. Sequenced by immunoSEQ multiplex PCR; TCRdb stores in-frame clones only, minus some. The table records tens of thousands of clones, 80% to 90% of them present only once. The specimen was peripheral blood, collected on day 0 of AZD1222 vaccination. The receptor source for this set is an adult in good health. Both conserved end residues are part of each CDR3. A D gene is named only where the DNA matches it firmly. Not all rows give a size; the values are once, few, many and, for expanded clones, a class.

CDR3 length	V gene	J gene	clone size	D gene	CDR3 DNA	CDR3 protein
14	TRBV30	TRBJ2-5	NA	NA	TGTGCCTTCAAAAAGGGGGGGCGGACGGAGACCCAGTACTTC	CAFKKGGRTETQYF
12	TRBV7-9	TRBJ2-7	NA	NA	TGTGCCAGCAGCTACGGGGGTTACGAGCAGTACTTC	CASSYGGYEQYF
13	TRBV19	TRBJ1-5	NA	NA	TGTGCCAGTAGTGACACCAGGGATCAGCCCCAGCATTTT	CASSDTRDQPQHF
14	TRBV7-9	TRBJ1-1	NA	NA	TGTGCCAGCGGGGGGGTAGGGGCCGCCACTGAAGCTTTCTTT	CASGGVGAATEAFF
14	TRBV7-9	TRBJ2-5	once	NA	TGTGCCAGCAGCCCCCTCCGACTTCAAGAGACCCAGTACTTC	CASSPLRLQETQYF
14	TRBV27	TRBJ1-5	NA	NA	TGTGCCAGCAGTTTTGGTGTAGGGAAGCAGCCCCAGCATTTT	CASSFGVGKQPQHF
12	TRBV18	TRBJ2-1	NA	TRBD1	TGTGCCAGCTCACCCACAGGGGATGAGCAGTTCTTC	CASSPTGDEQFF
13	TRBV6-2/TRBV6-3	TRBJ1-2	once	TRBD1	TGTGCCAGCAGTGTACAGGGGAACTATGGCTACACCTTC	CASSVQGNYGYTF
13	TRBV5-5	TRBJ1-1	once	NA	TGTGCCAGCAGCTCTTTGATGAACACTGAAGCTTTCTTT	CASSSLMNTEAFF
15	TRBV5-3	TRBJ2-7	NA	NA	TGTGCCAGAAGTTTCGGGACGCCGAGCTCCTACGAGCAGTACTTC	CARSFGTPSSYEQYF
18	TRBV28	TRBJ1-2	NA	TRBD1	TGTGCCAGCAGTTTAGCTCTGGGACAGGGATTCAGAGGGGATGGCTACACCTTC	CASSLALGQGFRGDGYTF
16	TRBV19	TRBJ1-4	NA	NA	TGTGCCAGTAGTATTTCCTTCCGTGCAACTAATGAAAAACTGTTTTTT	CASSISFRATNEKLFF
15	TRBV27	TRBJ2-2	NA	NA	TGTGCCAGCAGCTGGCGGGGCCCGAACACCGGGGAGCTGTTTTTT	CASSWRGPNTGELFF
10	TRBV19	TRBJ1-5	NA	NA	TGTGCCAGGAAATATCAGCCCCAGCATTTT	CARKYQPQHF
15	TRBV7-8	TRBJ1-4	NA	NA	TGTGCCAGCAGCTTACATCATCAGGCACCTGAAAAACTGTTTTTT	CASSLHHQAPEKLFF
15	TRBV24-1	TRBJ2-7	NA	TRBD1	TGTGCCACCAGTGATGCCGGGACAGCCGCGGAGGAGCAGTACTTC	CATSDAGTAAEEQYF
15	TRBV27	TRBJ1-5	NA	NA	TGTGCCAGCAGTTTATACTCGGTCGGCAATCAGCCCCAGCATTTT	CASSLYSVGNQPQHF
18	TRBV4-3	TRBJ1-1	NA	TRBD1	TGCGCCAGCAGCCAGGAGACAGGGGGCAAGTGGATGAACACTGAAGCTTTCTTT	CASSQETGGKWMNTEAFF
11	TRBV29-1	TRBJ1-1	NA	NA	TGCAGCGTTTTGGCGGGGTCTGAAGCTTTCTTT	CSVLAGSEAFF
12	TRBV28	TRBJ1-5	NA	TRBD1	TGTGCCAGCACGGAAATGGACAGGGGGTGGCATTTT	CASTEMDRGWHF
15	TRBV6-5	TRBJ1-4	NA	TRBD1	TGTGCCAGCAGTACCTCGACAGGGTCCGATGAAAAACTGTTTTTT	CASSTSTGSDEKLFF
14	TRBV28	TRBJ1-2	NA	TRBD1	TGTGCCAGCAGTTTAGCCCTGGGACAGAATGGCTACACCTTC	CASSLALGQNGYTF
13	TRBV7-2	TRBJ2-7	once	TRBD2	TGTGCCAGCAGCCCTCAGGGAGGGGATGAGCAGTACTTC	CASSPQGGDEQYF
14	TRBV11-2	TRBJ2-7	NA	NA	TGTGCCAGCAGCCCTCGGGGGTATAACTACGAGCAGTACTTC	CASSPRGYNYEQYF
15	TRBV3-1/TRBV3-2	TRBJ2-7	NA	TRBD2	TGTGCCAGCAGCGGGACTAGCGTTAGTCCCTACGAGCAGTACTTC	CASSGTSVSPYEQYF
14	TRBV7-9	TRBJ2-6	NA	NA	TGTGCCAGCAGCTTAAGCTCTGGGGCCAACGTCCTGACTTTC	CASSLSSGANVLTF
17	TRBV6-1	TRBJ2-3	NA	NA	TGTGCCAGCAGTGAGCTAAAGGGACATTTTAGCACAGATACGCAGTATTTT	CASSELKGHFSTDTQYF
14	TRBV3-1/TRBV3-2	TRBJ1-5	NA	NA	TGTGCCAGCAGCCAAGACCAGAGTATCCAGCCCCAGCATTTT	CASSQDQSIQPQHF
13	TRBV4-3	TRBJ1-5	NA	NA	TGCGCCAGCAGCCAAGACGGGGATCAGCCCCAGCATTTT	CASSQDGDQPQHF
13	TRBV24-1	TRBJ1-4	few	NA	TGTGCCACCAGTGCCACGGGGCAGAAAAAACTGTTTTTT	CATSATGQKKLFF
16	TRBV21-1	TRBJ1-5	NA	NA	TGTGCCAGCAGCAAAGACAGGGGGCATAGCAATCAGCCCCAGCATTTT	CASSKDRGHSNQPQHF
17	TRBV4-2	TRBJ2-2	NA	TRBD2	TGTGCCAGCAGCCAAGAAGAGGGGACTAGCGGGAGGGGGGAGCTGTTTTTT	CASSQEEGTSGRGELFF
18	TRBV7-2	TRBJ2-3	NA	NA	TGTGCCAGCAGCTTAGTTGGTGTCAGGCCGACTAGCACAGATACGCAGTATTTT	CASSLVGVRPTSTDTQYF
13	TRBV28	TRBJ2-3	NA	TRBD1	TGTGCCAGCTGTCGACAGGGAGCAGATACGCAGTATTTT	CASCRQGADTQYF
13	TRBV9	TRBJ1-1	NA	TRBD1	TGTGCCAGCAGCGTATCAGGGGGCACTGAAGCTTTCTTT	CASSVSGGTEAFF
16	TRBV7-3	TRBJ2-6	NA	TRBD2	TGTGCCAGCAGCCCCGCGGGGGGATTGGGGGCCAACGTCCTGACTTTC	CASSPAGGLGANVLTF
14	TRBV28	TRBJ2-7	NA	NA	TGTGCCAGCAGCGCACTCCGGCGGTCCTACGAGCAGTACTTC	CASSALRRSYEQYF
15	TRBV28	TRBJ1-2	NA	NA	TGTGCCAGCAGTTTATCCGGGGGTTTTAACTATGGCTACACCTTC	CASSLSGGFNYGYTF
13	TRBV6-5	TRBJ2-2	NA	NA	TGTGCCAGCAACGCCTACAGGGCCGGGGAGCTGTTTTTT	CASNAYRAGELFF
13	TRBV11-2	TRBJ2-5	once	NA	TGTGCCAGCAGCCTGGGCCCCTTGAAGACCCAGTACTTC	CASSLGPLKTQYF
16	TRBV5-4	TRBJ2-3	NA	TRBD2	TGTGCCAGCAGCTTGGCCAGGCTAGCGGGAGCAGATACGCAGTATTTT	CASSLARLAGADTQYF
17	TRBV19	TRBJ2-5	NA	NA	TGTGCCAGTAGTATCATTTTGACACTGGGGGCGCGGGAGACCCAGTACTTC	CASSIILTLGARETQYF
15	TRBV28	TRBJ2-7	once	TRBD2	TGTGCCAGCAGTTTTTTTGCGGGGGAAACCTACGAGCAGTACTTC	CASSFFAGETYEQYF
12	TRBV9	TRBJ1-2	NA	NA	TGTGCCAGCAGCCCCGTGGACTATGGCTACACCTTC	CASSPVDYGYTF
14	TRBV6-6	TRBJ1-5	NA	NA	TGTGCCAGCAGTTACTCGCCAGAAGGGCAGCCCCAGCATTTT	CASSYSPEGQPQHF
13	TRBV30	TRBJ1-2	NA	NA	TGTGCCTGGATTTTTGGGCAGGGTCAGGGCTACACCTTC	CAWIFGQGQGYTF
14	TRBV7-2	TRBJ2-2	once	NA	TGTGCCAGCAGCGGGGGACAAAACACCGGGGAGCTGTTTTTT	CASSGGQNTGELFF
13	TRBV15	TRBJ1-4	NA	NA	TGTGCCACCAGCAGAGATTTGGGTGAAAAACTGTTTTTT	CATSRDLGEKLFF
16	TRBV4-1	TRBJ2-2	once	TRBD1	TGCGCCAGCAGCCAAGATGGGACAGTTAACACCGGGGAGCTGTTTTTT	CASSQDGTVNTGELFF
15	TRBV7-6	TRBJ1-3	NA	NA	TGTGCCAGCAGCCCGTACAGGGCCTCTGGAAACACCATATATTTT	CASSPYRASGNTIYF
14	TRBV7-2	TRBJ2-5	NA	TRBD1	TGTGCCAGCAGCACCAGACAGGGCAGAGAGACCCAGTACTTC	CASSTRQGRETQYF
16	TRBV28	TRBJ1-1	NA	NA	TGTGCCAGCAGTTCGCCTGGTTGGGATGACAGGAGTAAAGCTTTCTTT	CASSSPGWDDRSKAFF
14	TRBV28	TRBJ1-1	once	NA	TGTGCCAGCACCAAACCTGGGGGGGGCGCTGAAGCTTTCTTT	CASTKPGGGAEAFF
15	TRBV7-2	TRBJ2-3	NA	TRBD2	TGTGCCAGCAGCTTCGGGCTAGCGGGCACAGATACGCAGTATTTT	CASSFGLAGTDTQYF
15	TRBV30	TRBJ1-5	NA	NA	TGTGCCTGGTCAACAGGGCTTACTCGCAATCAGCCCCAGCATTTT	CAWSTGLTRNQPQHF
14	TRBV30	TRBJ1-5	once	NA	TGTGCCTGGAGTGCGGGGGGCAACAATCAGCCCCAGCATTTT	CAWSAGGNNQPQHF
12	TRBV7-9	TRBJ1-1	NA	NA	TGTGCCAGCAGTCGCTCGGTCACTGAAGCTTTCTTT	CASSRSVTEAFF